The 2 T cell receptor beta chains listed next were all sequenced from one sample in a study of T cells in Graves' hyperthyroidism and ophthalmopathy. Amplified TCR beta CDR3 regions derived from RNA transcripts. A set of HTBI primers served as the primers for a first-round RT-PCR of the TCR CDR3. Via MiXCR, TCRdb re-called the multiplex PCR reads, giving one row per CDR3 protein. This table holds roughly 500,000 distinct CDR3 sequences, less than 25% found once. The sample consisted of blood. The receptor set was obtained from a woman aged 25-40 years with Graves' ophthalmopathy.

This clonotype occurred many times. This chain joins TRBV20-1 and TRBJ2-5; D is possibly TRBD1 (5 bases). The CDR3 loop spans 14 amino acids. CDR1 and CDR2 from the germline V gene are DFQATT and SNEGSKA (reference sequence). V was shortened by 4 bases and J by 2 bases, with 14 bases between the two germline ends. CDR3 in DNA: TGCAGTGCTAACATCCTAGGGGATCAAGAGACCCAGTACTTC. It translates to CSANILGDQETQYF.

J is TRBJ1-2 and V is TRBV15; no definite D call. The germline V gene encodes CDR1 LNHNV and CDR2 YYDKDF (reference sequence). Trimming took off 0 bases at V and 7 bases at J, with 15 bases between the two ends. The CDR3 length is 15 residues. The CDR3 protein is CATSRDLGYEAGYTF. The CDR3 nucleotides are TGTGCCACCAGCAGAGATCTGGGGTACGAGGCTGGCTACACCTTC.